This TCR beta chain was observed in a study of blood T cell repertoires in COVID-19 (dated by TCRdb to about 2020). For the study in its entirety: Samples covering the acute and convalescent phases of COVID-19 were provided by collaborators in the United States, Italy and Spain. Subjects who had been exposed to COVID-19, were actively infected with it, or had recovered from it provided the deeply sampled blood TCRbeta repertoires that made up the dataset. HLA class I and class II types, where available, came from metadata supplied by the sample provider rather than from assay-based typing. A de-identified subject ID, COVID-19 status, age in years and sex were almost always included in the sample metadata. The repertoires were released in a freely available public database intended as a resource for research on the immune response to SARS-CoV-2. The samples were drawn from the first 160 participants of the ongoing ImmuneRACE study and from under 1,500 subjects provided by 6 global collaborators. The material from the prospective study consisted of cDNA or gDNA derived from T cells, B-cell-depleted T cells, or PBMCs.

The investigation overall reported the following: Clinical and demographic metadata were provided uncurated, with the amount varying by source and participant.

The CDR3 numbers 15 residues from cysteine through phenylalanine. Only the CDR3 part of the read is kept: 45 bases, read in frame from the first base. V lost 5 bases and J lost 5 bases, and the count of bases not matched to a germline gene is 6. CDR1 and CDR2, looked up from the germline V gene, are MNHEY and SVGEGT. TCRbeta CDR3 regions were amplified from genomic DNA using the immunoSEQ Assay, a bias-controlled multiplex PCR. The published analysis was carried out like this. Within the assay, amplification of reference gene primers was used to estimate how many nucleated cells each sample contained. To quantify the absolute abundance of each unique TCRbeta CDR3 rearrangement, sequence reads were collapsed and filtered. For each sample, productive Simpson clonality was calculated as the square root of Simpson's diversity index over productive rearrangements. The table was pulled from immuneACCESS by TCRdb, which kept in-frame rearrangements only. Such tables lose some clones; where checked, under half of the loss comes from unresolved V genes, and the rest has no known cause. The V and J calls and clone size were taken over from that table, and D and trimming were inferred from the DNA. In all, the sample holds around 95,000 clones, and over 75% of those were seen once. The ten largest clones represent roughly 13% of the sample.

Each collaborating institution followed its own protocols to collect whole blood in K2EDTA tubes. For TCRbeta analysis, collaborator samples were shipped as frozen whole blood, as isolated PBMCs, or as DNA extracted from either sample type. For this clone: The antigen it binds to is not known. One base away there is no much larger clone; base qualities are not given.

The receptor's source is a human donor in a cohort sampled during active COVID-19. Recombination linked TRBV6-2 or TRBV6-3 to TRBJ2-2; 9 bases in between match TRBD1. Sample: peripheral blood. The CDR3 here reads CASSTGTGRTGELFF. The DNA sequence is as follows: TGTGCCAGCAGTACCGGGACAGGGAGGACCGGGGAGCTGTTTTTT.